The following is a T cell receptor (beta chain) sequence with its context. Cohorts were based on clinical histories the participants reported. Original methodology: Estimation of nucleated cell counts relied on the amplification of reference gene primers. Sequencing was performed with immunoSEQ multiplex PCR; in TCRdb, only in-frame clones are kept and a portion is missing. Clone size and V and J calls were adopted from that table, with D and trimming inferred from the DNA. Altogether hundreds of thousands of clones are present, 89% being singletons, with the ten largest covering approximately 8.8%. The data belong to a study of blood T cell repertoires in COVID-19. Study overall: The United States, Italy and Spain supplied acute and convalescent COVID-19 samples. T cells, B-cell-depleted T cells, or PBMCs provided the cDNA or gDNA that served as material.

V lost 6 bases and J lost 5, with 13 bases in between. The CDR3 has 13 residues. Looked up from germline, CDR1 is MNHEY and CDR2 is SVGAGI. This chain uses TRBV6-5 with TRBJ2-5; a weak D match, TRBD1 (6 bases). This TCR derives from a woman aged 40 to 49 who had recovered from COVID-19. The sample was PBMCs or T cells enriched from blood (not recorded which). Here the CDR3 DNA reads TGTGCCAGCAGAGTACAGGGTATTGAGACCCAGTACTTC. This translates into CASRVQGIETQYF.